This TCR beta chain was identified in a study of cytomegalovirus exposure and HLA in healthy donors. Study-level points and caveats: Most CMV-associated TCR beta chains appeared HLA-restricted in a later analysis. It was assumed in the presence/absence analyses that sequencing depth was roughly uniform across donors.

Regarding this clone: The target antigen is unknown.

The CDR3 is 19 amino acids. V was shortened by 7 bases and J by 1 base, with 28 bases between the two germline ends. The germline V gene has CDR1 SGHAT and CDR2 FQNNGV. In the PCR, 60 Vbeta and 13 Jbeta primers were used. Sequencing used immunoSEQ multiplex PCR; TCRdb keeps in-frame clones, though not all of them. The sample carries roughly 100,000 clones, 60% to 80% recorded once. Sequencing input: PBMCs. This clonotype originated in a woman in her forties in good health and CMV-seropositive. This rearrangement joins TRBV11-2 to TRBJ1-2; D is possibly TRBD1 (5 bases). The CDR3 DNA sequence: TGTGCCAGCACCACCAGGAGGGGTAGCAATGCCTTAGATAACTATGGCTACACCTTC. Its translation is CASTTRRGSNALDNYGYTF.